This passage covers 3 T cell receptor beta chains from one sample sequenced in a study of T cells after yellow fever vaccination. TCRdb reprocessed the 5' RACE reads via MiXCR and lists one record per CDR3 protein. The table lists some 32,000 distinct CDR3 sequences, approximately 4.7% of them singletons. Sequencing used CD8+ T cells sorted from PBMCs, obtained 5 days after the yellow fever booster vaccination. These receptors were taken from a man aged 30 to 39 who received the YFV17D yellow fever vaccine.

This clonotype was counted many times. CDR3 coding DNA: TGTGCCAGCAGCTTAAACGACGATAACTATGGCTACACCTTC. Translation gives CASSLNDDNYGYTF. The rearrangement links TRBV11-2 to TRBJ1-2; D ambiguous. V gave up 2 bases and J gave up 1 base, with 8 bases separating them. CDR1 is SGHAT and CDR2 is FQNNGV in the germline V gene. The CDR3 length is 14 residues.

This clonotype was seen at least ten times. The chain employs TRBV28 and TRBJ1-1, with no clear D. Germline CDR1 and CDR2: MDHEN and SYDVKM. Trimming took 2 bases from V and 1 from J, leaving 8 bases between them. The length of the CDR3 is 14 residues. The CDR3 protein is CASSLAGTNTEAFF. CDR3 nucleotide sequence: TGTGCCAGCAGTTTAGCTGGAACGAACACTGAAGCTTTCTTT.

This clonotype was detected many times. The chain has TRBV7-8 and TRBJ2-3, with D hard to call. Trimming took 4 bases from V and 6 from J, leaving 8 bases between them. The germline V gene has CDR1 SGHVS and CDR2 FQNEAQ. The CDR3 sequence is 12 residues long. This CDR3 is CASSYPLDTQYF. CDR3 sequence (DNA): TGTGCCAGCAGCTACCCCCTGGATACGCAGTATTTT.